This T cell receptor (beta chain) was profiled in a study of CD8+CD57+ T cells in acquired aplastic anemia. Overall study: Across the sorted CD4+ and CD8+ cells, DNA amounts averaged roughly 3 ug. Study-wide results and limits: With respect to CD8+ Simpson's diversity, patients and controls did not differ significantly. About 30 was the count of CD8+ CDR3 sequences that patients shared with controls.

About this clonotype: Its antigen is still unknown.

Genomic DNA templated the TCR beta VDJ and CDR3 profiling. MiXCR, applied by TCRdb to the reads, yields one record per CDR3 protein. The profile shows approximately 200,000 distinct CDR3 sequences, 60% to 65% of them singletons. The CDR3 is 15 residues long. Losses at the gene ends were 2 bases for V and 2 bases for J; bases not matched to a gene: 6. Germline V gene data show CDR1 as SGHVS and CDR2 as FQNEAQ. This chain uses TRBV7-8 with TRBJ2-7, with 7 bases fitting TRBD1. This clonotype was obtained from a human donor in good health. Sequencing input: sorted CD4+, CD8+, or CD8+CD57+ T cells (not recorded which) from PBMCs. CDR3 sequence reads: CASSLLGQRPYEQYF. The DNA for the CDR3 is TGTGCCAGCAGCTTACTGGGACAGCGCCCCTACGAGCAGTACTTC.